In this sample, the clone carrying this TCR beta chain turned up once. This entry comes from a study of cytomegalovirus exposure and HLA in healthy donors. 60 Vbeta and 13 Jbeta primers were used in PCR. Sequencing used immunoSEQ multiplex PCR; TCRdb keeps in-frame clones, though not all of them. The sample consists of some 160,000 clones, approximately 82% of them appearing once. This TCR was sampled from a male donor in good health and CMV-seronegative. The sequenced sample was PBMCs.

The CDR3 protein is CASSQDNTNTGELFF. CDR3 bases: TGCGCCAGCAGCCAAGACAACACGAACACCGGGGAGCTGTTTTTT. V is TRBV4-3 and J is TRBJ2-2; no clear D gene. The CDR3 has 15 residues. Trimming shortened V by 0 bases and J by 0 bases, and 5 bases separated the two germline ends. Germline V CDR1 and CDR2: LGHNA, YSLEER.